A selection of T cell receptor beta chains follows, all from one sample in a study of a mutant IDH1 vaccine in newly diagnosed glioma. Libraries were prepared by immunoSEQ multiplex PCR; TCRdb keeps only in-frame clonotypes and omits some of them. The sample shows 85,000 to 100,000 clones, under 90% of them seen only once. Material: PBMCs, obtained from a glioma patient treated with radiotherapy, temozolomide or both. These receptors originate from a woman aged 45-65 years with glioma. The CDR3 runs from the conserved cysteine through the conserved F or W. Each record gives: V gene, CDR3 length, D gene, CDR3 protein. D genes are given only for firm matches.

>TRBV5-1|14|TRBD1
CASSPDRANTEAFF
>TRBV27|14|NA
CASSLGGAGTEAFF
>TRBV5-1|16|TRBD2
CASSLAPSGGQDTQYF
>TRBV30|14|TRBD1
CAWSKTGGTDTQYF
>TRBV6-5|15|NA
CASSYFDPGGSPLHF
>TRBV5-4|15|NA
CASSLTLGGGETQYF
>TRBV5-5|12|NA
CASSFSPETQYF
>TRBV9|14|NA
CASSVEGAGNTIYF
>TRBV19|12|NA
CASSPNRVGYTF
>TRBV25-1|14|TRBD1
CASSVGQEYTEAFF
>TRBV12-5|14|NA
CASSADSTTGPQHF
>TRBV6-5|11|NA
CATKREGGYTF
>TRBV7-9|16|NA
CASSLLGGGASYGYTF
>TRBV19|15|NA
CASSMIGAGANVLTF
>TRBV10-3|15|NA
CAITRTGSLTDTQYF
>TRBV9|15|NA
CASSVGQFGYYEQYF
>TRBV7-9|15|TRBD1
CASSLALQGGYEQYF
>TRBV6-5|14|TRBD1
CASSRGGLGTEAFF
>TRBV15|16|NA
CATSREHQRGTDTQYF
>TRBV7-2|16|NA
CASSPDLRGYGTEAFF
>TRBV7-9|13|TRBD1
CASSWTGPTEAFF
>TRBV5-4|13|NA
CASSFSGDYEQYF
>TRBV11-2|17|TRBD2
CASSSRPGGYATETQYF
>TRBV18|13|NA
CASSPGQNTEAFF
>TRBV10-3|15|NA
CAISDPGQRNTEAFF
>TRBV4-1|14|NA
CASSGGQSNTEAFF
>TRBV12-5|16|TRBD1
CASGSGQGRGSDTQYF
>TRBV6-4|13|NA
CASSPGLGSEAFF
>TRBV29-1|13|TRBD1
CSVDKGAGETQYF
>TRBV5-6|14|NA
CASRRGSGNQPQHF
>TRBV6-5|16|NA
CASSYSQFGGDQPQHF
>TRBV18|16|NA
CASSAPGQSSGNTIYF
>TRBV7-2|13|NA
CASSLALGTGYTF
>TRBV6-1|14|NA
CASSEAEGGYGYTF
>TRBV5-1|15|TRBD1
CASTVDGGTGGEQYF
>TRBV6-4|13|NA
CASSAQRGLELFF
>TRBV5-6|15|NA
CASSLDGLAKNIQYF
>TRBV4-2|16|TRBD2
CASSQEASGDVDTQYF
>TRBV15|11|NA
CATSRGETQYF
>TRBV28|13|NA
CASVVEQGGGYTF
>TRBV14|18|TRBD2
CASSQDLVLAGDTDTQYF
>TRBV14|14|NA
CASSRAGSGTEAFF
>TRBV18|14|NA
CASSPRGGNTEAFF